Below are 14 T cell receptor beta chains sequenced from a single sample in a study of T cell responses to AZD1222 COVID-19 vaccine. Assay: immunoSEQ multiplex PCR; the TCRdb copy retains only in-frame clones and omits some. The sample contains approximately 130,000 clones, approximately 94% of which appear only once. The sample was peripheral blood, taken on day 0 of AZD1222 vaccination. Receptors were obtained from an adult in good health.

This clone was counted once. The chain links TRBV13 to TRBJ2-4, with 7 bases that match TRBD1. The CDR3 extends over 14 amino acids. The germline V gene encodes CDR1 PRHDT and CDR2 FYEKMQ (reference sequence). Losses at the gene ends were 2 bases for V and 6 bases for J; bases not matched to a gene: 4. CDR3 in amino acids: CASSLQGDRNIQYF. As DNA, the CDR3 is TGTGCCAGCAGCTTACAGGGGGACAGAAACATTCAGTACTTC.

The rearrangement joins TRBV30 to TRBJ1-1; D is possibly TRBD1 (5 bases). Germline V lookup: CDR1 GTSNPN, CDR2 SVGIG (reference sequence). The CDR3 is 12 amino acids. Trimming left V 4 bases short and J 2 bases short, with 8 bases between. This chain's CDR3 is CAWNQGNTEAFF. The CDR3 bases are TGTGCCTGGAATCAGGGAAACACTGAAGCTTTCTTT.

CDR3 residues: CASSSTGAPSNQPQHF. Here the CDR3 DNA reads TGTGCCAGCAGTTCAACAGGGGCACCAAGCAATCAGCCCCAGCATTTT. The chain recombines TRBV28 with TRBJ1-5, with 7 bases that match TRBD1. With 4 bases clipped from V and 1 base from J, the junction kept 7 bases outside the gene matches. The germline V gene encodes CDR1 MDHEN and CDR2 SYDVKM. The CDR3 loop spans 16 amino acids.

V is TRBV15 and J is TRBJ2-1; 9 positions agree with TRBD2. The CDR3 covers 16 residues. The V and J ends lost 0 bases and 6 bases, in that order; junction bases with no gene match: 6. Germline CDR1 is LNHNV and CDR2 is YYDKDF (reference sequence). CDR3 residues: CATSRDNAGGTNEQFF. The CDR3 bases are TGTGCCACCAGCAGAGATAATGCGGGAGGGACCAATGAGCAGTTCTTC.

The chain carries TRBV6-6 and TRBJ2-7; 8 bases are shared with TRBD1. Looked up from germline, CDR1 is MNHNY and CDR2 is SVGAGI (reference sequence). J lost 9 bases, V lost 5 bases, and 9 bases had no gene match. The CDR3 runs to 13 residues. CDR3 nucleotide sequence: TGTGCCAGCAGTCTTAGACAGGGGTCAACGCAGTACTTC. It is translated as CASSLRQGSTQYF.

This chain connects TRBV5-1 to TRBJ2-1; the D is unclear. Trimming cost V 0 bases and J 7 bases, with 14 bases left between them. This CDR3 spans 15 amino acids. Germline assignment: CDR1 SGHRS and CDR2 YFSETQ. The CDR3, as DNA: TGCGCCAGCAGCTTGGGGACGTTAAGAGCTAATGAGCAGTTCTTC. Encoded protein: CASSLGTLRANEQFF.

Only one count was recorded for this clone. V and J are TRBV15 and TRBJ2-1, with D unresolved. The CDR3 runs to 18 residues. Trimming left V 0 bases short and J 2 bases short, with 17 bases between. Germline V gene lookup returns CDR1 LNHNV and CDR2 YYDKDF (reference sequence). CDR3 coding DNA: TGTGCCACCAGCAGAGATCTTGGCGGAAAGTTGACCTACAATGAGCAGTTCTTC. This codes for CATSRDLGGKLTYNEQFF.

The chain couples TRBV27 to TRBJ1-2; the match to TRBD1 covers 8 bases. V lost 5 bases, J lost 5 bases, and 7 bases stayed unmatched. From germline, CDR1 is MNHEY and CDR2 SMNVEV (reference sequence). The CDR3 runs to 14 residues. The CDR3 loop is CASSIGQGWYGYTF. The DNA of the CDR3 is TGTGCCAGCAGTATCGGACAGGGATGGTATGGCTACACCTTC.

V usage is TRBV5-1 and J usage is TRBJ2-7, with 10 bases identical to TRBD2. V was pared by 2 bases and J by 4 bases, with 6 bases of the junction left unmatched. Germline CDR1 and CDR2: SGHRS and YFSETQ. This CDR3 comprises 15 residues. The CDR3 sequence is CASSFLAGENYEQYF. As DNA, the CDR3 is TGCGCCAGCAGCTTTCTAGCGGGAGAAAATTACGAGCAGTACTTC.

The chain is built from TRBV6-5 and TRBJ2-7; 8 positions agree with TRBD1. Germline CDR1 and CDR2: MNHEY and SVGAGI. With 6 bases clipped from V and 5 bases from J, the junction kept 3 bases outside the gene matches. The CDR3 has 12 residues. CDR3 loop: CASRGTGNEQYF. CDR3 DNA sequence: TGTGCCAGCAGAGGGACAGGAAACGAGCAGTACTTC.

This chain uses TRBV6-2 or TRBV6-3 with TRBJ2-7; D not certain. Trimming took 5 bases from V and 0 from J, leaving 14 bases between them. CDR3 size: 15 residues. Germline loops: CDR1 MNHEY, CDR2 SVGEGT. CDR3 protein: CASSRTESSSYEQYF. CDR3 DNA: TGTGCCAGCAGTCGGACCGAATCAAGCTCCTACGAGCAGTACTTC.

This rearrangement joins TRBV10-1 to TRBJ2-6; the D is unclear. V was cut by 3 bases and J by 6 bases, with 18 bases left in between. The CDR3 consists of 17 residues. Germline values: CDR1 WNHNN, CDR2 SYGVQD (reference sequence). The CDR3 coding sequence is TGCGCCAGCAGTGACCAATCCGGGCAGCCCCTGGCCAACGTCCTGACTTTC. Its protein product is CASSDQSGQPLANVLTF.

The V and J genes are TRBV5-1 and TRBJ2-5; no clear D gene. Germline CDR1 reads SGHRS; CDR2 reads YFSETQ. CDR3 size: 13 residues. Trimming cost V 1 base and J 2 bases, with 6 bases left between them. The CDR3 loop reads CASSLWNQETQYF. DNA for the CDR3: TGCGCCAGCAGCTTGTGGAATCAAGAGACCCAGTACTTC.

This chain links TRBV18 with TRBJ1-3; D unclear. V dropped 3 bases and J dropped 4 bases, with 10 bases sitting between them. Germline V gene data show CDR1 as KGHSH and CDR2 as LQKENI. The CDR3 contains 14 residues. CDR3: CASSPPSGGNTIYF. The CDR3 DNA is TGTGCCAGCTCACCCCCCTCGGGGGGAAACACCATATATTTT.